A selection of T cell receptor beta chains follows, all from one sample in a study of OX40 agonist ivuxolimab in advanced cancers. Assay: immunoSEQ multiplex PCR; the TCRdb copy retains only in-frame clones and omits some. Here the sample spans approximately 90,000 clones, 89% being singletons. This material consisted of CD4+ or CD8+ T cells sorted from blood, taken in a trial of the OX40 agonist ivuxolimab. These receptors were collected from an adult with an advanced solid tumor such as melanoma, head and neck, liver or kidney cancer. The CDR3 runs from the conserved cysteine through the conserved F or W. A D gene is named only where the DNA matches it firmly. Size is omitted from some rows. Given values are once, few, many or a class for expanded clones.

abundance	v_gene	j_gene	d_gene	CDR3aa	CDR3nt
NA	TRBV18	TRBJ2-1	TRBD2	CASSVTSGDNNEQFF	TGTGCCAGCTCAGTCACTAGCGGGGATAACAATGAGCAGTTCTTC
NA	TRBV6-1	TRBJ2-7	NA	CASRSKLGGEQYF	TGTGCCAGCAGGAGCAAGTTGGGTGGCGAGCAGTACTTC
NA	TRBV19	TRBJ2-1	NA	CASSITSYNEQFF	TGTGCCAGTAGTATAACAAGCTACAATGAGCAGTTCTTC
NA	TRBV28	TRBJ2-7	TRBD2	CASKFGLAGGPYEQYF	TGTGCCAGCAAATTCGGACTAGCGGGAGGGCCGTACGAGCAGTACTTC
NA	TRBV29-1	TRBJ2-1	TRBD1	CSTRTGSSYNEQFF	TGCAGCACACGGACAGGGAGCTCCTACAATGAGCAGTTCTTC
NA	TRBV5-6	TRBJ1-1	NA	CASSSTGAFLMNTEAFF	TGTGCCAGCAGCTCGACAGGAGCGTTCCTCATGAACACTGAAGCTTTCTTT
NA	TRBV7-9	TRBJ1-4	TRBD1	CASSLRQGNEKLFF	TGTGCCAGCAGCTTAAGACAGGGTAATGAAAAACTGTTTTTT
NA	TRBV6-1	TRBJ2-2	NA	CASSVEIRELFF	TGTGCCAGCAGTGTCGAGATCCGGGAGCTGTTTTTT
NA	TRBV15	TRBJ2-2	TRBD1	CATSRSTAGGSTGELFF	TGTGCCACCAGCAGATCAACAGCAGGGGGCAGCACCGGGGAGCTGTTTTTT
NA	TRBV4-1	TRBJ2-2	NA	CASSPGISGNTGELFF	TGCGCCAGCAGCCCCGGGATATCCGGGAACACCGGGGAGCTGTTTTTT
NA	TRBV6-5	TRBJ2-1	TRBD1	CASRYQTGSTYNEQFF	TGTGCCAGCAGGTACCAGACAGGGTCGACCTACAATGAGCAGTTCTTC
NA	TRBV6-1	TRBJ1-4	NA	CASSESTGGENEKLFF	TGTGCCAGCAGTGAAAGTACGGGCGGTGAGAATGAAAAACTGTTTTTT
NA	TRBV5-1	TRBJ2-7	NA	CASSPGGSVTYEQYF	TGCGCCAGCAGCCCTGGTGGGTCAGTTACCTACGAGCAGTACTTC
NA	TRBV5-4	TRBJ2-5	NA	CASSLGPGRGETQYF	TGTGCCAGCAGCTTGGGTCCAGGGAGGGGGGAGACCCAGTACTTC
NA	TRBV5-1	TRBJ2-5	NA	CASSLVPKETQYF	TGCGCCAGCAGCTTGGTGCCAAAAGAGACCCAGTACTTC
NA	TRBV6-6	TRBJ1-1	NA	CASSYREAFF	TGTGCCAGCAGTTACAGAGAAGCTTTCTTT
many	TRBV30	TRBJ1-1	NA	CASSGGTEAFF	TGTGCCTCCAGTGGTGGCACTGAAGCTTTCTTT
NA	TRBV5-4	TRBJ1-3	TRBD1	CASSLRTGWGITAGNTIYF	TGTGCCAGCAGCTTGAGGACAGGGTGGGGAATAACCGCTGGAAACACCATATATTTT
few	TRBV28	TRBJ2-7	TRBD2	CASSHGLAGGPYEQYF	TGTGCCAGCAGCCATGGACTAGCGGGAGGGCCCTACGAGCAGTACTTC
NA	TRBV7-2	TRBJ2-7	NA	CASSSPTAGGIYEQYF	TGTGCCAGCAGCTCCCCCACGGCAGGGGGGATCTACGAGCAGTACTTC
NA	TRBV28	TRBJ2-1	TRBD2	CASSPPGLAQLNEQFF	TGTGCCAGCAGTCCCCCGGGACTAGCTCAACTCAATGAGCAGTTCTTC
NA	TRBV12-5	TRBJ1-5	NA	CASGLSGLSNQPQHF	TGTGCTAGTGGTTTGTCAGGGCTTAGCAATCAGCCCCAGCATTTT
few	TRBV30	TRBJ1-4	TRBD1	CAWRAGQSNNEKLFF	TGTGCCTGGAGGGCGGGACAGTCAAATAATGAAAAACTGTTTTTT
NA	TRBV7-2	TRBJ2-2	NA	CASSPLGGGELFF	TGTGCCAGCAGCCCTCTCGGGGGCGGGGAGCTGTTTTTT
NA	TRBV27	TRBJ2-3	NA	CASSLSTHTDTQYF	TGTGCCAGCAGTTTATCAACCCACACAGATACGCAGTATTTT
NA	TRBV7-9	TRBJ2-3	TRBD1	CASSFGDRDTDTQYF	TGTGCCAGCAGCTTCGGGGACAGGGACACAGATACGCAGTATTTT
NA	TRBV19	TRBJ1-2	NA	CASSIGRSGYTF	TGTGCCAGTAGTATAGGGAGAAGTGGCTACACCTTC
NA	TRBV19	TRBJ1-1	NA	CASSIVTGSLANTEAFF	TGTGCCAGTAGTATCGTGACAGGATCGCTGGCAAACACTGAAGCTTTCTTT
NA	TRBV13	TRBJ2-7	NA	CASSWGLLRDEQYF	TGTGCCAGCAGCTGGGGACTTCTACGGGACGAGCAGTACTTC
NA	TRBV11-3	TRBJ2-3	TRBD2	CASSLGFWTSGNTDTQYF	TGTGCCAGCAGCTTAGGGTTTTGGACTAGCGGGAACACAGATACGCAGTATTTT
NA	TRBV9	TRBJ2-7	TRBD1	CASSPTGGSSYEQYF	TGTGCCAGCAGCCCCACAGGGGGTAGCTCCTACGAGCAGTACTTC
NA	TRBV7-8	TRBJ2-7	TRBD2	CASSSEAGGGYEQYF	TGTGCCAGCAGCTCGGAAGCGGGAGGGGGTTACGAGCAGTACTTC
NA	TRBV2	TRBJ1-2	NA	CASTNLKGGGYTF	TGTGCCAGCACCAACCTGAAGGGGGGTGGCTACACCTTC
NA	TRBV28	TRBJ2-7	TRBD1	CASSSTGFQYYEQYF	TGTGCCAGCAGTTCGACAGGGTTTCAATACTACGAGCAGTACTTC
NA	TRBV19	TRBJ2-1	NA	CASSRGLNNEQFF	TGTGCCAGTAGTCGGGGCCTCAACAATGAGCAGTTCTTC
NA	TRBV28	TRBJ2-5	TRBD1	CASSFEGQGYSQETQYF	TGTGCCAGCAGTTTTGAGGGACAGGGGTATTCCCAAGAGACCCAGTACTTC
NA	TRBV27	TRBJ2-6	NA	CASSLEAGVFSGANVLTF	TGTGCCAGCAGTTTGGAGGCAGGGGTCTTCTCTGGGGCCAACGTCCTGACTTTC
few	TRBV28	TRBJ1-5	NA	CASSRWTASNQPQHF	TGTGCCAGCAGTCGCTGGACAGCTAGTAATCAGCCCCAGCATTTT